Listed below are T cell receptor beta chains from one sample, sequenced in a study of cytomegalovirus exposure and HLA in healthy donors. Only in-frame clones appear in the TCRdb table, and some are missing; sequencing was by immunoSEQ multiplex PCR. The table has 150,000 to 200,000 clones, around 82% seen once. Sequencing was done on a sample of PBMCs. The receptors were sampled from a man aged 35-49 years in good health and CMV-seronegative. CDR3s include the opening cysteine and the closing phenylalanine or tryptophan. The order of the fields is V gene, D gene, J gene, clone size, CDR3 protein, CDR3 DNA. The D gene is left open where the match is weak. The size field is filled for only some rows; it gives once, few, many or a size class.

>TRBV5-4|-|TRBJ2-7|-
CASSGAAGNEQYF
TGTGCCAGCAGCGGGGCGGCGGGGAACGAGCAGTACTTC
>TRBV15|-|TRBJ2-1|-
CATSSRQSSYNEQFF
TGTGCCACCAGCTCCCGACAGAGCTCCTACAATGAGCAGTTCTTC
>TRBV10-3|-|TRBJ1-3|-
CAPLGEGRLTPSPGNTIYF
TGTGCCCCTTTGGGGGAGGGGCGTTTAACCCCCTCTCCTGGAAACACCATATATTTT
>TRBV6-1|TRBD1|TRBJ2-1|-
CASSEGQGWDEQFF
TGTGCCAGCAGTGAGGGACAGGGATGGGATGAGCAGTTCTTC
>TRBV19|TRBD1|TRBJ2-1|-
CASSIPGQGNNEQFF
TGTGCCAGTAGTATCCCCGGACAGGGTAACAATGAGCAGTTCTTC
>TRBV29-1|-|TRBJ1-1|-
CSASRLWNTEAFF
TGCAGCGCCTCCAGGCTATGGAACACTGAAGCTTTCTTT
>TRBV4-3|-|TRBJ2-3|-
CASSPVVGADTQYF
TGCGCCAGCAGCCCAGTGGTCGGGGCAGATACGCAGTATTTT
>TRBV7-9|TRBD1|TRBJ2-5|-
CASSLVKDRGIQETQYF
TGTGCCAGCAGCTTAGTTAAGGACAGGGGGATTCAAGAGACCCAGTACTTC
>TRBV19|-|TRBJ1-1|-
CAGRLGTEAFF
TGTGCCGGGCGCCTGGGCACTGAAGCTTTCTTT
>TRBV30|TRBD2|TRBJ2-7|-
CAWSPESGTTYF
TGTGCCTGGAGTCCGGAGAGCGGGACTACATACTTC
>TRBV4-3|TRBD1|TRBJ1-3|-
CASSQAPGGTGGTGGNTIYF
TGCGCCAGCAGCCAAGCCCCCGGTGGGACAGGGGGCACGGGGGGGAACACCATATATTTT
>TRBV7-8|-|TRBJ1-5|few
CASSLGFDQPQHF
TGTGCCAGCAGCTTAGGTTTCGATCAGCCCCAGCATTTT
>TRBV29-1|-|TRBJ2-3|-
CSAKTAYTSTDTQYF
TGCAGCGCCAAGACAGCGTATACTAGCACAGATACGCAGTATTTT
>TRBV10-3|-|TRBJ2-2|-
CASRAGRTGELFF
TGTGCCTCAAGGGCAGGGAGGACCGGGGAGCTGTTTTTT
>TRBV10-3|-|TRBJ1-2|-
CAISDARGYGYTF
TGTGCCATCAGTGACGCGAGGGGGTATGGCTACACCTTC
>TRBV27|TRBD2|TRBJ2-5|-
CASSFSGGRETQYF
TGTGCCAGCAGTTTTAGCGGGGGGAGGGAGACCCAGTACTTC
>TRBV9|-|TRBJ2-6|-
CASSVGDRSSGANVLTF
TGTGCCAGCAGCGTAGGCGACAGAAGCTCTGGGGCCAACGTCCTGACTTTC
>TRBV5-1|-|TRBJ2-2|-
CASSTDLGTGELFF
TGCGCCAGCAGCACCGACTTGGGCACCGGGGAGCTGTTTTTT
>TRBV9|TRBD1|TRBJ1-6|-
CASSAFGTGENSPLHF
TGTGCCAGCAGCGCCTTCGGGACAGGGGAGAATTCACCCCTCCACTTT
>TRBV7-2|-|TRBJ1-3|-
CASSPYRGSGNTIYF
TGTGCCAGCAGCCCTTATAGGGGCTCTGGAAACACCATATATTTT
>TRBV4-2|TRBD2|TRBJ2-5|-
CASSPRTSGGARGETQYF
TGTGCCAGCAGCCCAAGGACTAGCGGGGGGGCCAGGGGAGAGACCCAGTACTTC
>TRBV7-9|TRBD1|TRBJ1-1|-
CASSSDRGNTEAFF
TGTGCCAGCAGCTCCGACAGGGGGAACACTGAAGCTTTCTTT
>TRBV6-5|TRBD1|TRBJ1-1|-
CASRYDRATEAFF
TGTGCCAGCAGATATGACAGGGCCACTGAAGCTTTCTTT
>TRBV11-3|TRBD2|TRBJ2-5|-
CASSPGLAGGPEETQYF
TGTGCCAGCAGCCCCGGACTAGCGGGAGGGCCGGAGGAGACCCAGTACTTC
>TRBV4-1|-|TRBJ1-6|-
CASNPLGDSYNSPLHF
TGCGCCAGCAACCCTTTGGGAGACTCCTATAATTCACCCCTCCACTTT
>TRBV9|TRBD2|TRBJ2-1|-
CASSVMGLAYNEQFF
TGTGCCAGCAGCGTAATGGGACTAGCCTACAATGAGCAGTTCTTC
>TRBV6-1|-|TRBJ1-5|-
CASSELQINQPQHF
TGTGCCAGCAGTGAACTACAGATTAATCAGCCCCAGCATTTT
>TRBV6-5|-|TRBJ1-4|few
CASSYTGATNEKLFF
TGTGCCAGCAGTTACACAGGTGCAACTAATGAAAAACTGTTTTTT
>TRBV5-1|-|TRBJ1-4|-
CASSSDEKLFF
TGCGCCAGCAGCTCGGATGAAAAACTGTTTTTT
>TRBV5-1|-|TRBJ1-5|-
CASSLGTISGQPQHF
TGCGCCAGCAGCTTGGGGACAATCTCAGGTCAGCCCCAGCATTTT
>TRBV20-1|-|TRBJ2-5|-
CSAWDIETQYF
TGCAGTGCTTGGGACATAGAGACCCAGTACTTC
>TRBV6-5|TRBD1|TRBJ1-3|-
CASRRTGGSGNTIYF
TGTGCCAGCAGAAGAACAGGGGGCTCTGGAAACACCATATATTTT
>TRBV5-1|-|TRBJ2-2|few
CASTLSGGHTGELFF
TGCGCCAGCACTCTGTCGGGGGGCCACACCGGGGAGCTGTTTTTT
>TRBV7-6|TRBD2|TRBJ2-5|-
CASSLTQRGVQETQYF
TGTGCCAGCAGCTTAACCCAGCGGGGAGTACAAGAGACCCAGTACTTC
>TRBV7-2|TRBD1|TRBJ1-1|-
CASSQSGGQGNTEAFF
TGTGCCAGCAGCCAATCCGGGGGACAGGGGAACACTGAAGCTTTCTTT
>TRBV9|TRBD1|TRBJ1-6|-
CASSDRLDRASSPLHF
TGTGCCAGCAGCGATCGTTTAGACAGGGCGAGCTCACCCCTCCACTTT
>TRBV29-1|-|TRBJ2-5|-
CSVLRVFQPQETQYF
TGCAGCGTTCTCCGGGTCTTTCAACCCCAAGAGACCCAGTACTTC
>TRBV7-2|-|TRBJ1-1|-
CASSYAGGNTEAFF
TGTGCCAGCAGCTACGCCGGGGGGAACACTGAAGCTTTCTTT
>TRBV2|-|TRBJ2-5|-
CASSEDSGRETQYF
TGTGCCAGCAGTGAAGATTCGGGGAGGGAGACCCAGTACTTC
>TRBV18|-|TRBJ2-6|-
CASSPFTGANVLTF
TGTGCCAGCTCACCCTTTACTGGGGCCAACGTCCTGACTTTC
>TRBV5-1|-|TRBJ1-1|-
CASSLTLGMNTEAFF
TGCGCCAGCAGCCTCACCCTAGGAATGAACACTGAAGCTTTCTTT
>TRBV2|-|TRBJ2-5|-
CASSELGAQETQYF
TGTGCCAGCAGTGAATTGGGGGCTCAAGAGACCCAGTACTTC
>TRBV10-1|TRBD2|TRBJ2-1|-
CASGLAGVNEQFF
TGCGCCAGCGGACTAGCGGGGGTCAATGAGCAGTTCTTC
>TRBV11-2|-|TRBJ2-1|-
CASSLDLTQQFF
TGTGCCAGCAGCTTAGATCTGACTCAGCAGTTCTTC
>TRBV2|TRBD1|TRBJ2-2|-
CASSARGRGTGELFF
TGTGCCAGCAGCGCCCGTGGCAGGGGGACCGGGGAGCTGTTTTTT
>TRBV5-4|TRBD2|TRBJ2-7|-
CASSQRTSGGYEQYF
TGTGCCAGCAGCCAGAGGACTAGCGGGGGCTACGAGCAGTACTTC
>TRBV27|TRBD1|TRBJ1-1|-
CASSFTGGSTEAFF
TGTGCCAGCAGTTTCACAGGGGGCAGCACTGAAGCTTTCTTT
>TRBV18|TRBD2|TRBJ2-7|-
CASSPPGRGPYEQYF
TGTGCCAGCTCGCCACCAGGGAGGGGACCCTACGAGCAGTACTTC
>TRBV18|TRBD1|TRBJ2-5|-
CASSPWTGAIQETQYF
TGTGCCAGCTCACCATGGACAGGGGCCATACAAGAGACCCAGTACTTC
>TRBV29-1|TRBD1|TRBJ2-3|-
CSVDTRTGGLSDTQYF
TGCAGCGTTGACACACGGACAGGGGGATTGTCAGATACGCAGTATTTT
>TRBV7-3|TRBD2|TRBJ2-2|few
CASSLRTGGGTGELFF
TGTGCCAGCAGCTTAAGGACGGGAGGGGGTACCGGGGAGCTGTTTTTT
>TRBV5-3|-|TRBJ2-6|-
CARSRGGSGANVLTF
TGTGCCAGAAGCAGAGGGGGCTCTGGGGCCAACGTCCTGACTTTC
>TRBV7-9|-|TRBJ2-7|once
CASSERSAELGSSYEQYF
TGTGCCAGCAGCGAGCGGTCGGCGGAGCTGGGCAGCTCCTACGAGCAGTACTTC
>TRBV29-1|TRBD1|TRBJ1-1|once
CSVRGQGTEAFF
TGCAGCGTTAGGGGGCAGGGGACTGAAGCTTTCTTT
>TRBV9|-|TRBJ1-1|-
CASRQGLNTEAFF
TGTGCCAGCAGACAGGGCCTGAACACTGAAGCTTTCTTT
>TRBV7-8|-|TRBJ2-1|-
CASSPSDFYSYNEQFF
TGTGCCAGCAGCCCCTCGGACTTCTACTCCTACAATGAGCAGTTCTTC
>TRBV5-1|-|TRBJ1-1|-
CAINRVSTEAFF
TGCGCCATCAACAGGGTTTCCACTGAAGCTTTCTTT
>TRBV7-6|-|TRBJ2-1|-
CASSLASGYQFF
TGTGCCAGCAGCTTAGCGAGCGGGTACCAGTTCTTC
>TRBV7-3|-|TRBJ2-4|-
CASSPTTWEDIQYF
TGTGCCAGCAGCCCCACGACCTGGGAGGACATTCAGTACTTC
>TRBV7-8|TRBD2|TRBJ2-2|-
CASSSGRVYTGELFF
TGTGCCAGCAGCTCCGGGAGGGTGTACACCGGGGAGCTGTTTTTT